The clone carrying this T cell receptor beta chain was recorded a few times. What it binds is not known. This sample is part of a study of cytomegalovirus exposure and HLA in healthy donors. Primers for the PCR totalled 60 Vbeta and 13 Jbeta. This table comes from immunoSEQ multiplex PCR, and its TCRdb copy is limited to in-frame clones, with some not included. This table holds approximately 150,000 clones, around 69% found once. The CDR3 loop spans 13 amino acids. CDR1 SGHDT and CDR2 YYEEEE come from the germline V gene. V lost 1 base to trimming and J lost 5 bases, with 10 bases between them. Broader study findings: Listed as cytomegalovirus-associated were over 150 TCR beta chains. The study assumed roughly uniform donor sequencing depth for presence/absence analyses. Common viral pathogens seemed to be connected with several of the most significant clusters, according to a later analysis. Per published accounts, TCR beta sequences correctly predicted the HLA-A and HLA-B alleles of most subjects.

The origin of this receptor is a woman in her twenties or thirties in good health and CMV-seronegative. The chain recombines TRBV5-6 with TRBJ2-7; tentatively, D is TRBD2 (6 bases). The material sequenced was PBMCs. CDR3 region: CASSLTGVNEQYF. Here the CDR3 DNA reads TGTGCCAGCAGCTTGACGGGAGTTAACGAGCAGTACTTC.